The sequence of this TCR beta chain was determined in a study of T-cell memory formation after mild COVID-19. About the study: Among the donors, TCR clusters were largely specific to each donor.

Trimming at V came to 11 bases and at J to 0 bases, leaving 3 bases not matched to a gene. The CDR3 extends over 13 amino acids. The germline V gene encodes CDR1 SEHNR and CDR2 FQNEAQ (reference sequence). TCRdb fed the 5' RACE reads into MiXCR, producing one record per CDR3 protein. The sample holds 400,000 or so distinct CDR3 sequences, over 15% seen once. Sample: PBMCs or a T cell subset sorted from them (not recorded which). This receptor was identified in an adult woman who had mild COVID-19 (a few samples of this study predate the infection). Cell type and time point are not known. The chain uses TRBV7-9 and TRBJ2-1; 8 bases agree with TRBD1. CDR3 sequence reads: CAGQGSSYNEQFF. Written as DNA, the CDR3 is TGTGCCGGACAGGGTAGCTCCTACAATGAGCAGTTCTTC.